The 29 T cell receptor beta chains below were found in one sample sequenced in a study of cytomegalovirus exposure and HLA in healthy donors. In the PCR, 60 Vbeta and 13 Jbeta primers were used. Here immunoSEQ multiplex PCR was the method, and the copy in TCRdb shows in-frame clones only, minus some. Among about 200,000 clones listed, about three quarters were seen once. Sequenced input: PBMCs. Source of these receptors: a man aged 18 to 30 in good health and CMV-seronegative.

In this sample, this clone turned up a few times. The rearrangement links TRBV9 to TRBJ2-7; 7 nucleotides match TRBD2. This CDR3 is built from 16 residues. Germline CDR1 and CDR2: SGDLS and YYNGEE. The ends lost 0 bases at V and 0 bases at J; junction bases unmatched: 6. CDR3 in DNA: TGTGCCAGCAGCGTAGGTGAGGGAGGGGCCTCCTACGAGCAGTACTTC. As protein: CASSVGEGGASYEQYF.

The DNA for the CDR3 is TGTGCCAGCAGTTTCAACAGTCATAATTCACCCCTCCACTTT. Its protein product is CASSFNSHNSPLHF. This sequence joins TRBV27 and TRBJ1-6; D remains unclear. Germline CDR1 MNHEY, CDR2 SMNVEV (reference sequence). The CDR3 has 14 amino acids. The ends were cut back, 3 bases at V and 5 bases at J, with 8 bases in the middle.

The J gene is TRBJ2-1, the V gene TRBV19, with D possibly TRBD1 on 5 matching bases. V was cut by 2 bases and J by 6 bases, with 14 bases left in between. The CDR3 is made up of 15 amino acids. Per germline, CDR1 LNHDA and CDR2 SQIVND (reference sequence). The CDR3 DNA is TGTGCCAGTAGTATAACGGACGCAGGGCCCAATGAGCAGTTCTTC. Translating gives CASSITDAGPNEQFF. Variable domain in full (rest from reference TRBV19 and TRBJ2-1): DGGITQSPKYLFRKEGQNVTLSCEQNLNHDAMYWYRQDPGQGLRLIYYSQIVNDFQKGDIAEGYSVSREKKESFPLTVTSAQKNPTAFYLCASSITDAGPNEQFFGPGTRLTVL.

The chain joins TRBV4-3 to TRBJ1-3; no definite D call. V was trimmed by 1 base and J by 5 bases, leaving 9 bases between them. CDR3 length: 14 amino acids. Germline CDR1 is LGHNA and CDR2 is YSLEER. In DNA, the CDR3 is TGCGCCAGCAGCCAAGCTACAGCAAGAAACACCATATATTTT. This gives the protein CASSQATARNTIYF.

The rearrangement links TRBV7-9 to TRBJ1-5; possible D gene TRBD1, 6 bases. The CDR3 length is 17 residues. V was pared by 1 base and J by 0 bases, with 13 bases between. Looked up from germline, CDR1 is SEHNR and CDR2 is FQNEAQ (reference sequence). This CDR3 is CASSLETGIYSNQPQHF. The CDR3 DNA follows: TGTGCCAGCAGCTTAGAAACAGGGATCTATAGCAATCAGCCCCAGCATTTT.

The genes are TRBV30 and TRBJ2-3; 8 bases are shared with TRBD1. This CDR3 has 13 residues. Germline CDR1 and CDR2: GTSNPN and SVGIG (reference sequence). The V and J ends lost 4 bases and 3 bases, in that order; junction bases with no gene match: 3. The CDR3 bases are TGTGCCTGGACAGGGGGCGGGACAGATACGCAGTATTTT. Its translation is CAWTGGGTDTQYF.

V and J are TRBV27 and TRBJ2-1; TRBD2 agrees at 7 bases. CDR1 and CDR2 (germline): MNHEY, SMNVEV (reference sequence). The V segment lost 6 bases and the J segment 4 bases; nucleotides outside the gene matches: 6. CDR3 length: 14 residues. The chain's CDR3 is CASRPVSGYNEQFF. In nucleotides, the CDR3 is TGTGCCAGCAGGCCGGTTAGCGGGTACAATGAGCAGTTCTTC.

The rearrangement joins TRBV6-6 to TRBJ2-7, with 8 bases matching TRBD1. Germline V lookup: CDR1 MNHNY, CDR2 SVGAGI (reference sequence). CDR3 length equals 15 residues. V was clipped by 7 bases and J by 2 bases; unmatched bases: 10. DNA for the CDR3: TGTGCCAGCACTAACAGGGGGACGGGTCCCTACGAGCAGTACTTC. Encoded protein: CASTNRGTGPYEQYF.

The CDR3 region has the DNA TGTGCCAGCCTTGGAAACACCATATATTTT. The encoded protein is CASLGNTIYF. The chain employs TRBV19 and TRBJ1-3; D gene unclear. The V and J ends lost 9 bases and 3 bases respectively, with 3 bases between them. The CDR3 contains 10 residues. Germline V gives CDR1 LNHDA, CDR2 SQIVND (reference sequence).

Points on this clone: Germline and junction disagree at one end, which may indicate a read error. Other DNA sequences in the same sample also yield this CDR3. This chain connects TRBV2 to TRBJ2-1, with D uncertain. From germline, CDR1 is SNHLY and CDR2 FYNNEI. The CDR3 runs to 16 residues. For the CDR3, the DNA is TGCGCCAGCAGTGAGGTAATAGAGGCCTCCTACAATGAGCAGTTCTTC. Its translation is CASSEVIEASYNEQFF.

The chain is built from TRBV28 and TRBJ1-3; D remains unclear. This CDR3 contains 14 residues. From germline, CDR1 is MDHEN and CDR2 SYDVKM. The germline V and J ends were trimmed by 3 bases and 0 bases, with 6 bases remaining between them. The DNA of the CDR3 is TGTGCCAGCAGTTTTATATCCTCTGGAAACACCATATATTTT. Translating it yields CASSFISSGNTIYF.

The V gene is TRBV5-1, the J gene TRBJ2-7; TRBD1 matches 7 bases. Germline assignment: CDR1 SGHRS and CDR2 YFSETQ. The CDR3 has 16 amino acids. The trim removed 0 bases at V and 2 bases at J, leaving 8 bases unmatched. The CDR3 spells CASSLGTGFGTYEQYF. The CDR3, as DNA: TGCGCCAGCAGCTTGGGGACAGGATTTGGCACCTACGAGCAGTACTTC.

The chain couples TRBV7-3 to TRBJ1-1; D is unclear. CDR1 SGHTA and CDR2 FQGTGA come from the germline V gene. This CDR3 spans 13 amino acids. Trimming took 5 bases from V and 0 from J, leaving 7 bases between them. CDR3: CASSQAVNTEAFF. The CDR3 DNA follows: TGTGCCAGCAGCCAAGCTGTGAACACTGAAGCTTTCTTT.

The chain carries TRBV11-2 and TRBJ1-4, with a weak D call TRBD1 (5 bases). Germline V lookup: CDR1 SGHAT, CDR2 FQNNGV. V gave up 4 bases and J gave up 3 bases, with 12 bases separating them. The CDR3 runs 15 residues. The CDR3 nucleotides are TGTGCCAGCAGCTGGCTGGGACTGCCTAATGAAAAACTGTTTTTT. This sequence encodes CASSWLGLPNEKLFF.

The rearrangement joins TRBV2 to TRBJ1-6; 7 positions match TRBD1. V dropped 3 bases and J dropped 7; count of bases not matched to a gene: 12. This CDR3 spans 17 amino acids. Per the germline V gene, CDR1 is SNHLY and CDR2 is FYNNEI. The DNA for the CDR3 is TGTGCCAGCAGTGATGTTTATAGGACAGGTAGAAATTCACCCCTCCACTTT. It is translated as CASSDVYRTGRNSPLHF.

Here the CDR3 DNA reads TGTGCCAGCAGTCCAGGGACAGCTCCTAACTATGGCTACACCTTC. Protein: CASSPGTAPNYGYTF. V usage is TRBV28 and J usage is TRBJ1-2; 7 bases match TRBD1. Germline CDR1 is MDHEN and CDR2 is SYDVKM. The J segment lost 0 bases and the V segment lost 5 bases, leaving 6 bases of the junction unmatched. This CDR3 is 15 amino acids long.

The rearrangement links TRBV6-6 to TRBJ2-7, with 9 bases identical to TRBD2. This CDR3 has 15 amino acids. Losses at the gene ends were 2 bases for V and 11 bases for J; bases not matched to a gene: 13. The V gene's germline CDR1 is MNHNY and CDR2 SVGAGI (reference sequence). The CDR3 loop reads CASSYPVDGGRAKYF. DNA of the CDR3: TGTGCCAGCAGTTACCCCGTCGATGGCGGGAGGGCAAAGTACTTC.

This rearrangement joins TRBV5-6 to TRBJ2-5; possibly TRBD1 for D (5 bases). The CDR3 has 13 residues. Germline V gene data show CDR1 as SGHDT and CDR2 as YYEEEE. The V and J ends lost 0 bases and 7 bases respectively, with 10 bases between them. CDR3 amino acids: CASSLGRQGTQYF. The CDR3, as DNA: TGTGCCAGCAGCTTGGGACGTCAGGGGACCCAGTACTTC.

V is TRBV27 and J is TRBJ2-7, with 16 bases lining up with TRBD2. Germline values: CDR1 MNHEY, CDR2 SMNVEV (reference sequence). J was trimmed by 4 bases and V by 3 bases; bases with no gene match: 3. This CDR3 has 16 residues. As DNA, the CDR3 is TGTGCCAGCAGTTTGGGACTAGCGGGAGGGGCGTACGAGCAGTACTTC. It yields the protein CASSLGLAGGAYEQYF.

The V gene is TRBV6-6, the J gene TRBJ2-7, with TRBD1 matching over 7 bases. V shed 5 bases and J 0 bases; nucleotides not matched to a gene: 10. CDR1 and CDR2 from the germline V gene are MNHNY and SVGAGI (reference sequence). The CDR3 has 16 amino acids. The CDR3 loop is CASSTWTGAFSYEQYF. The CDR3 coding sequence is TGTGCCAGCAGTACATGGACAGGTGCCTTCTCCTACGAGCAGTACTTC.

The V call is TRBV28, the J call TRBJ2-4, with 8 bases that match TRBD2. CDR1 is MDHEN and CDR2 is SYDVKM in the germline V gene. The ends lost 7 bases at V and 0 bases at J; junction bases unmatched: 8. This CDR3 comprises 16 residues. CDR3 residues: CASIKAGALAKNIQYF. CDR3 bases: TGTGCCAGCATTAAAGCGGGAGCGCTAGCCAAAAACATTCAGTACTTC.

The rearrangement joins TRBV7-9 to TRBJ2-3; perhaps TRBD1 as D (6 bases). This CDR3 spans 14 amino acids. Germline V gene lookup returns CDR1 SEHNR and CDR2 FQNEAQ (reference sequence). Trimming removed 5 bases from V and 2 bases from J, with 11 bases in between. CDR3 region: CASSLDSFTDTQYF. The CDR3 DNA reads as TGTGCCAGCAGCCTGGACAGTTTCACAGATACGCAGTATTTT. The whole variable domain, filled in from reference TRBV7-9 and TRBJ2-3, reads DTGVSQNPRHKITKRGQNVTFRCDPISEHNRLYWYRQTLGQGPEFLTYFQNEAQLEKSRLLSDRFSAERPKGSFSTLEIQRTEQGDSAMYLCASSLDSFTDTQYFGPGTRLTVL.

V and J are TRBV25-1 and TRBJ2-4; D perhaps matches TRBD1 (5 bases). Germline CDR1 MGHDK, CDR2 SYGVNS. Trimming cost V 3 bases and J 0 bases, with 12 bases left between them. This CDR3 comprises 16 residues. CDR3 nucleotide sequence: TGTGCCAGCAGTGAGACAGCGTCACTAGCCAAAAACATTCAGTACTTC. Protein product: CASSETASLAKNIQYF.

This clone appeared a few times. This chain joins TRBV6-5 and TRBJ1-1, with 8 bases matching TRBD1. Germline-derived CDR1 and CDR2 are MNHEY and SVGAGI. The V and J ends lost 2 bases and 1 base, in that order; junction bases with no gene match: 6. The CDR3 sequence is 16 residues long. CDR3 bases: TGTGCCAGCAGTTACCTGCAGGGGGCGGCGAACACTGAAGCTTTCTTT. Amino acids: CASSYLQGAANTEAFF.

This clone was counted a single time. The gene calls are TRBV11-1 and TRBJ1-2; 7 bases agree with TRBD1. The trim removed 5 bases at V and 7 bases at J, leaving 13 bases unmatched. Germline V gives CDR1 SGHAT, CDR2 FQDESV (reference sequence). The length of the CDR3 is 15 residues. The CDR3 nucleotides read TGTGCCAGCAGCGAACGCCAAACAGGGGTAGTTGGCTACACCTTC. It is translated as CASSERQTGVVGYTF.

The CDR3 DNA reads TGTGCCTGGAAACCCACAGGGGCAAGCCGCATGAACACTGAAGCTTTCTTT. Protein: CAWKPTGASRMNTEAFF. The gene calls are TRBV30 and TRBJ1-1; TRBD1 matches at 7 bases. Germline CDR1 GTSNPN, CDR2 SVGIG (reference sequence). CDR3 size: 17 residues. V lost 4 bases, J lost 0 bases, and 14 bases stayed unmatched. The full variable domain, with the rest looked up from reference TRBV30 and TRBJ1-1, is SQTIHQWPATLVQPVGSPLSLECTVEGTSNPNLYWYRQAAGRGLQLLFYSVGIGQISSEVPQNLSASRPQDRQFILSSKKLLLSDSGFYLCAWKPTGASRMNTEAFFGQGTRLTVV.

This sequence joins TRBV28 and TRBJ2-7; D is perhaps TRBD1 (6 bases). Germline assignment: CDR1 MDHEN and CDR2 SYDVKM. The CDR3 loop spans 15 amino acids. The germline V and J ends were trimmed by 6 bases and 1 base, with 16 bases remaining between them. In DNA, the CDR3 is TGTGCCAGCAGGGGGGCCTCGTACAGTTCCTACGAGCAGTACTTC. This codes for CASRGASYSSYEQYF.

CDR3 protein: CASSSLAETYNEQFF. The CDR3 DNA reads as TGTGCCAGCAGTTCACTAGCCGAGACCTACAATGAGCAGTTCTTC. V gene TRBV27 combines with J gene TRBJ2-1; D perhaps matches TRBD2 (6 bases). The CDR3 totals 15 residues. Trimming removed 4 bases from V and 2 bases from J, with 12 bases in between. Germline V gives CDR1 MNHEY, CDR2 SMNVEV (reference sequence).

The chain uses TRBV6-5 and TRBJ1-4, with a possible D match to TRBD1 (6 bases). The germline CDR1 and CDR2 sequences are MNHEY and SVGAGI. Trimming left V 0 bases short and J 0 bases short, with 8 bases between. This CDR3 has 16 residues. In nucleotides, the CDR3 is TGTGCCAGCAGTTACTCGACAGGACCAACTAATGAAAAACTGTTTTTT. Translated: CASSYSTGPTNEKLFF.